This entry lists 2 T cell receptor beta chains sequenced from one sample in a study of blood T cell repertoires in COVID-19. TCRdb's table, derived via immunoSEQ multiplex PCR, lists solely in-frame clones and lacks some. The repertoire has 270,000 or so clones, over 70% of them found once; the top ten carry 8% to 9.5%. The sequenced material came from peripheral blood. The receptor source for this set is a human donor in a cohort sampled during active COVID-19.

The V and J genes are TRBV24-1 and TRBJ2-7; 7 positions agree with TRBD2. V trimming: 7 bases; J trimming: 1 base; junction bases outside the gene matches: 12. Germline-derived CDR1 and CDR2 are KGHDR and SFDVKD. The CDR3 is 16 residues long. The CDR3 region is CATSGRTSSASYEQYF. DNA for the CDR3: TGTGCCACCAGCGGGAGGACCAGCAGTGCTTCCTACGAGCAGTACTTC.

V usage is TRBV4-3 and J usage is TRBJ2-7; D might be TRBD1 (6 bases). Germline V gene lookup returns CDR1 LGHNA and CDR2 YSLEER. V was shortened by 4 bases and J by 8 bases, with 18 bases between the two germline ends. The CDR3 is 14 amino acids. CDR3 DNA sequence: TGCGCCAGCAGCCCCCGACAGGTGGTCCTTCAGCAGTACTTC. This gives the protein CASSPRQVVLQQYF.